The 27 T cell receptor beta chains listed next were all sequenced from one sample in a study of T cell clonality in common variable immunodeficiency. Profiling relied on immunoSEQ multiplex PCR, and the TCRdb table lists in-frame clones only, not all of them. The table lists about 60,000 clones, with no singletons. The specimen sequenced was peripheral blood mononuclear cells. The receptors derive from a person between 18 and 69 years old in good health.

The table lists this clone with many counts. From the germline J gene comes the end of the CDR3, since the read stops 3 residues before it. The chain is built from TRBV5-4 and TRBJ1-4; no reliable D call. V dropped 4 bases and J dropped 8 bases, with 15 bases sitting between them. The CDR3 consists of 14 residues. CDR1 and CDR2 (germline): SGHNT, YYREEE (reference sequence). CDR3 bases read: TGTGCCAGCAGCACGGACTCCGATTTGGAAAAA. Its translation is CASSTDSDLEK. The CDR3, in full, reads CASSTDSDLEKLFF.

The table lists this clone with many counts. Read coverage stops 3 residues before the CDR3 terminus; the germline J gene supplies the remainder. The chain is built from TRBV5-1 and TRBJ2-1; TRBD1 aligns across 9 bases. V lost 6 bases to trimming and J lost 3 bases; unmatched junction nucleotides: 4. Germline V gene sequence: CDR1 SGHRS, CDR2 YFSETQ. The CDR3 extends over 14 amino acids. Partial CDR3 DNA: TGCGCCAGCACCAGACAGGGGGACTACAATGAG. Its translation is CASTRQGDYNE. Given in full, the CDR3 is CASTRQGDYNEQFF.

This clone has at least ten counts. The CDR3 is cut off 3 residues early in the read; its end comes from the germline J gene. V and J are TRBV6-1 and TRBJ1-6; tentatively, D is TRBD1 (5 bases). This CDR3 contains 15 residues. Germline CDR1 MNHNS, CDR2 SASEGT. Trimming took off 2 bases at V and 7 bases at J, with 12 bases between the two ends. The CDR3 protein is CASSELGGHNSPLHF. The CDR3 bases that were read are TGTGCCAGCAGTGAATTGGGGGGTCACAATTCACCC.

This clone was counted ten times or more. Sequencing ends 3 residues short of the CDR3 end; the germline J gene provides the rest. The chain couples TRBV5-6 to TRBJ2-5, with unresolved D. Germline V gives CDR1 SGHDT, CDR2 YYEEEE. The germline V and J ends were trimmed by 4 bases and 1 base, with 5 bases remaining between them. The CDR3 extends over 12 amino acids. The CDR3 sequence is CASSSLQETQYF. The covered CDR3 bases are TGTGCCAGCAGCAGCCTCCAAGAGACC.

This clone was counted ten times or more. The observed sequence ends 3 residues before the CDR3 terminus, with the missing tail filled in from the germline J gene. The J gene is TRBJ2-6, the V gene TRBV30, with D maybe TRBD1 (5 bases). This CDR3 comprises 14 residues. With 4 bases removed from V and 2 bases from J, the gap between germline ends came to 9 bases. The germline gives CDR1 GTSNPN, CDR2 SVGIG (reference sequence). The CDR3 is CAWKRGPGANVLTF. The DNA read from the CDR3 is TGTGCCTGGAAAAGGGGCCCTGGGGCCAACGTC.

On this clone: The observed sequence ends 3 residues before the CDR3 terminus, with the missing tail filled in from the germline J gene. V is TRBV19 and J is TRBJ2-7; TRBD1 might be the D (6 bases). The CDR3 consists of 15 residues. The V and J ends lost 5 bases and 3 bases respectively, with 17 bases between them. Germline values: CDR1 LNHDA, CDR2 SQIVND (reference sequence). The chain's CDR3 is CASSGSGTPNYEQYF. The sequenced CDR3 bases are TGTGCCAGTAGTGGCTCCGGGACACCAAACTACGAG.

Regarding this clone: The junction departs from germline at one end; a sequencing error may be responsible. The read terminates 3 residues ahead of where the CDR3 ends, so the germline J gene completes it. The genes are TRBV19 and TRBJ1-1; D perhaps matches TRBD1 (5 bases). This CDR3 is built from 12 residues. Germline V gene sequence: CDR1 LNHDA, CDR2 SQIVND (reference sequence). Incomplete CDR3 DNA: TGTGCCGGTAGTATGGGAGGGACTGGA. Its protein is CAGSMGGTG. The full-length CDR3 reads as CAGSMGGTGAFF.

This clone was detected only a few times. With the read ending 3 residues before the CDR3 end, the germline J gene is used to fill in that end. The J gene is TRBJ2-7, the V gene TRBV2; D is perhaps TRBD1 (5 bases). Germline V CDR1 and CDR2: SNHLY, FYNNEI. V was trimmed by 0 bases and J by 3 bases, leaving 9 bases between them. The CDR3 sequence is 14 residues long. CDR3 loop: CASSEAIQGYEQYF. The covered CDR3 bases are TGTGCCAGCAGTGAAGCGATCCAGGGCTACGAG. Combining the CDR3 with reference TRBV2 and TRBJ2-7 gives the whole variable domain EPEVTQTPSHQVTQMGQEVILRCVPISNHLYFYWYRQILGQKVEFLVSFYNNEISEKSEIFDDQFSVERPDGSNFTLKIRSTKLEDSAMYFCASSEAIQGYEQYFGPGTRLTVT.

This clone has just a few counts. Coverage ceases 3 residues before the CDR3 finishes, and the germline J gene fills in the end. The chain carries TRBV11-2 and TRBJ2-7; 8 nucleotides line up with TRBD1. Trimming took 5 bases from V and 6 from J; bases not matched to a gene: 6. From germline, CDR1 is SGHAT and CDR2 FQNNGV. This CDR3 is built from 13 residues. Here the CDR3 reads CASSQGQGGEQYF. Partial CDR3 DNA: TGTGCCAGCAGCCAAGGACAGGGAGGCGAG.

This clone was recorded at least ten times. One end of the junction does not line up with germline, which may come from a read error. The CDR3 end lies 3 residues beyond the end of the read and is filled in from the germline J gene. The chain couples TRBV28 to TRBJ2-7; 8 bases agree with TRBD2. The CDR3 covers 14 residues. From germline, CDR1 is MDHEN and CDR2 SYDVKM. CDR3 sequence: CANSNLGTSYEQYF. CDR3 bases read: TGTGCCAACAGTAACCTCGGGACTAGCTACGAG.

This clone occurred many times. The CDR3: CASSLDNFSGANVLTF. The covered CDR3 bases are TGTGCCAGCAGCTTAGATAATTTTTCTGGGGCCAACGTC. The chain has TRBV7-6 and TRBJ2-6; no clear D. The sequence runs out 3 residues before the end of the CDR3; the remainder is reconstructed from the germline J gene. This CDR3 spans 16 amino acids. Germline V gives CDR1 SGHVS, CDR2 FNYEAQ. The V end lost 1 base, the J end lost 1 base, and 8 bases lay between the germline ends. The full variable domain, rest sourced from reference TRBV7-6 and TRBJ2-6, is GAGVSQSPRYKVTKRGQDVALRCDPISGHVSLYWYRQALGQGPEFLTYFNYEAQQDKSGLPNDRFSAERPEGSISTLTIQRTEQRDSAMYRCASSLDNFSGANVLTFGAGSRLTVL.

This clone occurred many times. The sequenced fragment ends 3 residues before the CDR3 boundary, so the rest is inferred from the germline J gene. The rearrangement links TRBV18 to TRBJ2-2; 9 nucleotides line up with TRBD1. This CDR3 region has 19 residues. Germline CDR1 is KGHSH and CDR2 is LQKENI. J lost 5 bases, V lost 4 bases, and 17 bases had no gene match. CDR3 DNA (partial): TGTGCCAGCTCACTTCAGCCGTCCGGACAGGGGATAACTACCGGGGAG. Translated, it gives CASSLQPSGQGITTGE. The full CDR3 protein reads CASSLQPSGQGITTGELFF.

This clone came up many times. The read ends 3 residues before the CDR3 terminus; that terminus is restored from the germline J gene. V is TRBV30 and J is TRBJ1-3; D gene unclear. Germline V lookup: CDR1 GTSNPN, CDR2 SVGIG (reference sequence). V shed 2 bases and J shed 5 bases, with 10 bases lying between them. This CDR3 is built from 13 residues. This CDR3 is CAWSTTRRNTIYF. The part of the CDR3 DNA that was read is TGTGCCTGGAGTACTACCAGAAGAAACACC.

There are many counts of this clone. The CDR3: CASGPGGNEQFF. CDR3 DNA (partial): TGTGCTAGTGGTCCGGGGGGGAATGAG. The V gene is TRBV12-5, the J gene TRBJ2-1; TRBD2 matches 8 bases. The CDR3 end is not reached by the read, which stops 3 residues before it; the germline J gene fills it in. The germline V gene encodes CDR1 LGHNT and CDR2 FRNRAP. This CDR3 has 12 amino acids. V trimming: 5 bases; J trimming: 7 bases; junction bases outside the gene matches: 1.

To note about this clone: The CDR3 end is not reached by the read, which stops 3 residues before it; the germline J gene fills it in. The rearrangement links TRBV18 to TRBJ2-4; weak D call: TRBD1 (7 bases). This CDR3 has 16 amino acids. Germline V lookup: CDR1 KGHSH, CDR2 LQKENI. CDR3 sequence: CASSPGQAGGSYGQYF. CDR3 DNA, as far as it was read: TGTGCCAGCTCACCAGGCCAGGCAGGGGGGAGCTATGGT.

At least ten counts were recorded for this clone. The CDR3 end falls 3 residues outside the read, so it is completed with the germline J gene. V and J are TRBV20-1 and TRBJ2-7; 7 nucleotides line up with TRBD1. Unmatched junction bases numbered 13, after V lost 3 bases and J lost 5 bases. The CDR3 is made up of 15 amino acids. The germline V gene has CDR1 DFQATT and CDR2 SNEGSKA (reference sequence). Incomplete CDR3 DNA: TGCAGTGCTAGGGAGGCTCAGACAGGGCAAGACGAG. This gives the protein CSAREAQTGQDE. In full, the CDR3 is CSAREAQTGQDEQYF.

Many counts were recorded for this clone. The DNA ends 3 residues before the CDR3 does, and the rest of the CDR3 is filled in from the germline J gene. V and J are TRBV11-2 and TRBJ2-7; D is perhaps TRBD1 (6 bases). The CDR3 has 12 amino acids. The ends were cut back, 5 bases at V and 5 bases at J, with 10 bases in the middle. CDR1 is SGHAT and CDR2 is FQNNGV in the germline V gene. The DNA read from the CDR3 is TGTGCCAGCAGCCCTCCAGGGGACGAG. It encodes CASSPPGDE. The full CDR3 is CASSPPGDEQYF.

This clone occurred many times. The sequenced fragment ends 3 residues before the CDR3 boundary, so the rest is inferred from the germline J gene. This rearrangement joins TRBV12-3 or TRBV12-4 to TRBJ1-2, with D tentatively TRBD1 (6 bases). V gave up 3 bases and J gave up 4 bases, with 15 bases separating them. The length of the CDR3 is 15 residues. The CDR3 DNA, read in part, is TGTGCCAGCAGTTTCTCCCGGGACAACCTCTATGGC. This translates into CASSFSRDNLYG. The full CDR3 is CASSFSRDNLYGYTF.

This clone was picked up many times. The read ends 3 residues early relative to the CDR3; the germline J gene fills the gap. The V gene is TRBV5-4, the J gene TRBJ1-2, with 10 bases lining up with TRBD1. V was pared by 5 bases and J by 4 bases, with 11 bases of the junction left unmatched. Germline CDR1 SGHNT, CDR2 YYREEE (reference sequence). The CDR3 totals 16 residues. The sequenced part of the CDR3 DNA is TGTGCCAGCAGGAATTGGGGACAGGGGATCGCCTATGGC. It encodes CASRNWGQGIAYG. The entire CDR3 is CASRNWGQGIAYGYTF.

This clone has a count of ten or more. The part of the CDR3 DNA that was read is TGTGCCAGCAGTGAAGTTTTGCCCGGACTAGCGGCGGAGACC. Its protein product is CASSEVLPGLAAET. In full, the CDR3 is CASSEVLPGLAAETQYF. The J gene is TRBJ2-5, the V gene TRBV2; the match to TRBD2 covers 10 bases. The sequence runs out 3 residues before the end of the CDR3; the remainder is reconstructed from the germline J gene. V lost 1 base and J lost 5; bases outside the gene matches: 10. The CDR3 has 17 amino acids. Germline CDR1 is SNHLY and CDR2 is FYNNEI.

This clone was seen ten or more times. Read data end 3 residues before the CDR3 end; the end is taken from the germline J gene. The chain links TRBV12-3 or TRBV12-4 to TRBJ2-3; 9 nucleotides match TRBD2. V gave up 6 bases and J gave up 2 bases; unmatched junction bases: 3. The CDR3 extends over 14 amino acids. CDR3 sequence: CASSPSGNTDTQYF. CDR3 DNA, as far as it was read: TGTGCCAGCAGCCCTAGCGGGAACACAGATACG.

This clone was detected ten times or more. CDR3 loop: CASSEARQGVGTQYF. Partial CDR3 DNA: TGTGCCAGCAGTGAAGCGCGACAGGGGGTTGGGACC. The J gene is TRBJ2-5, the V gene TRBV2; TRBD1 matches at 9 bases. The read halts 3 residues ahead of the CDR3 end, with the missing end drawn from the germline J gene. Germline trimming cut 0 bases from V and 7 bases from J; bases unmatched to any gene: 6. The length of the CDR3 is 15 residues. Germline assignment: CDR1 SNHLY and CDR2 FYNNEI.

This clone was counted many times. Read data end 3 residues before the CDR3 end; the end is taken from the germline J gene. The chain combines TRBV2 with TRBJ2-3, with D unresolved. The V and J ends lost 2 bases and 7 bases respectively, with 16 bases between them. Germline V gives CDR1 SNHLY, CDR2 FYNNEI. The CDR3 has 15 residues. CDR3 region: CASSELHNSIHTQYF. CDR3 DNA (partial): TGTGCCAGCAGTGAATTGCACAATTCGATACATACG.

This clone was observed at least ten times. Read data end 3 residues before the CDR3 end; the end is taken from the germline J gene. The V and J genes are TRBV19 and TRBJ2-1; 8 positions match TRBD1. This CDR3 has 13 residues. V lost 5 bases, J lost 6 bases, and 3 bases stayed unmatched. Germline CDR1 LNHDA, CDR2 SQIVND (reference sequence). The sequenced part of the CDR3 DNA is TGTGCCAGTAGTTCGGGGACAGGCAATGAG. Protein sequence: CASSSGTGNE. The full-length CDR3 reads as CASSSGTGNEQFF.

This clone has a count of ten or more. With the read ending 3 residues before the CDR3 end, the germline J gene is used to fill in that end. This chain joins TRBV19 and TRBJ1-5, with 9 nucleotides matching TRBD1. This CDR3 contains 15 residues. After removal of 3 bases from V and 4 bases from J, the junction contained 4 bases not matched to a gene. Germline-derived CDR1 and CDR2 are LNHDA and SQIVND (reference sequence). The covered CDR3 bases are TGTGCCAGTAGTATGCCGACAGGGGGGAATCAGCCC. Translated, it gives CASSMPTGGNQP. The entire CDR3 sequence reads CASSMPTGGNQPQHF.

The table lists this clone with many counts. The CDR3 sequence: CASSPGFNQPQHF. The CDR3 bases that were read are TGTGCCAGCAGTCCAGGGTTTAATCAGCCC. This chain links TRBV5-4 with TRBJ1-5; the D gene is possibly TRBD1 (5 bases). The CDR3 end is not reached by the read, which stops 3 residues before it; the germline J gene fills it in. Germline lookup yields CDR1 SGHNT and CDR2 YYREEE (reference sequence). The CDR3 runs 13 residues. The V gene lost 5 bases and the J gene lost 4 bases, with 10 bases spanning the gap.

This clone was detected ten times or more. Read data end 3 residues before the CDR3 end; the end is taken from the germline J gene. J is TRBJ2-1 and V is TRBV5-1; D gene unclear. The CDR3 extends over 14 amino acids. CDR1 SGHRS and CDR2 YFSETQ come from the germline V gene. Deletions cut 5 bases from V and 2 bases from J, with 11 bases between. The CDR3 protein is CASRFRSPYNEQFF. Incomplete CDR3 DNA: TGCGCCAGCAGGTTCCGTAGTCCCTACAATGAG. Using reference TRBV5-1 and TRBJ2-1 for the parts outside the CDR3, the full variable domain is KAGVTQTPRYLIKTRGQQVTLSCSPISGHRSVSWYQQTPGQGLQFLFEYFSETQRNKGNFPGRFSGRQFSNSRSEMNVSTLELGDSALYLCASRFRSPYNEQFFGPGTRLTVL.